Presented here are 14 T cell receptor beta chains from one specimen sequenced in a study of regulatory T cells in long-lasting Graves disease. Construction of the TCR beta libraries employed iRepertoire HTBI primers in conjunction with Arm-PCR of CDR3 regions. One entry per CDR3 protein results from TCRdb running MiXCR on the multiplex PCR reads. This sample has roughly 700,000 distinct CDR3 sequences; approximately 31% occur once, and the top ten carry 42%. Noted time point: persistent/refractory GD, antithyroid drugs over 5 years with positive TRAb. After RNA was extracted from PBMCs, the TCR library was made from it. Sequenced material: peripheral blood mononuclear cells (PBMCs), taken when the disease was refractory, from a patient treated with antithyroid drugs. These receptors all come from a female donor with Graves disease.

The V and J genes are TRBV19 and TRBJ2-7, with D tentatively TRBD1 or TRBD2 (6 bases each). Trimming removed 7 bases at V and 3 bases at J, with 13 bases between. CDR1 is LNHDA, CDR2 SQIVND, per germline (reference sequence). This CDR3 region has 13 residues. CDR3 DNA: TGTGCCAGTACGGTGGGGGGCATCTACGAGCAGTACTTC. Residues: CASTVGGIYEQYF.

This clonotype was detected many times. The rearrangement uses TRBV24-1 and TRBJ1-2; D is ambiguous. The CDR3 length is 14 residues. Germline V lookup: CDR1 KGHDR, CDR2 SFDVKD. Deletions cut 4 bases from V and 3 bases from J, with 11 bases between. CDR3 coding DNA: TGTGCCACCAGTGACGACGACCGCTACTATGGCTACACCTTC. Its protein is CATSDDDRYYGYTF.

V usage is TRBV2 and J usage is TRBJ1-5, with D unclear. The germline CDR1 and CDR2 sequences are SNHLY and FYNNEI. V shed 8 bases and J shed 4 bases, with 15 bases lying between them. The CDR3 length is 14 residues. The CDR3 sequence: CASGAGLKNQPQHF. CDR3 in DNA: TGTGCCAGCGGTGCGGGGTTGAAAAATCAGCCCCAGCATTTT.

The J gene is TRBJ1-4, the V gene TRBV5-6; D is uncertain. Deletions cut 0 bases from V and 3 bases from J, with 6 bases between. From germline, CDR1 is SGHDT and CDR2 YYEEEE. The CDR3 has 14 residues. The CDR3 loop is CASSLVESNEKLFF. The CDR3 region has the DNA TGTGCCAGCAGCTTGGTGGAGTCTAATGAAAAACTGTTTTTT.

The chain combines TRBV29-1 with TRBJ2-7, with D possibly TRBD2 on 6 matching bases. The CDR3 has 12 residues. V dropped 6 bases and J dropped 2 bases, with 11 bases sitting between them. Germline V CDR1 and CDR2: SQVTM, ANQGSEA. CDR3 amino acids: CSVVERAYEQYF. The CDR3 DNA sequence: TGCAGCGTCGTAGAGCGGGCCTACGAGCAGTACTTC.

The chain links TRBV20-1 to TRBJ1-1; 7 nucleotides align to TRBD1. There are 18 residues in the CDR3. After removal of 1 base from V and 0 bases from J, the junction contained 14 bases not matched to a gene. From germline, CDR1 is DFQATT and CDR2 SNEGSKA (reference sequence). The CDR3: CSARVPPPAGGVNTEAFF. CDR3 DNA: TGCAGTGCTAGAGTCCCTCCCCCTGCAGGGGGTGTGAACACTGAAGCTTTCTTT.

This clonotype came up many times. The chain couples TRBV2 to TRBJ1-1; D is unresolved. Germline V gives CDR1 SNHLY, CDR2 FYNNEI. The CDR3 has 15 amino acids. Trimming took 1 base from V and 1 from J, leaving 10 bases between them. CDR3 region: CASSEEYTGNTEAFF. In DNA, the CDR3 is TGTGCCAGCAGTGAAGAGTATACGGGGAACACTGAAGCTTTCTTT.

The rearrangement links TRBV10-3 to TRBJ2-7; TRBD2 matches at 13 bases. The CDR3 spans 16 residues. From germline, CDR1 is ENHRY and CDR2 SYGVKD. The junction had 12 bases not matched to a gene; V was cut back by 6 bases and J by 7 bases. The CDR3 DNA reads TGTGCCATCAGCGAGAGAGAACCGGGACTAGCGGGAGAGCAGTACTTC. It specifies CAISEREPGLAGEQYF.

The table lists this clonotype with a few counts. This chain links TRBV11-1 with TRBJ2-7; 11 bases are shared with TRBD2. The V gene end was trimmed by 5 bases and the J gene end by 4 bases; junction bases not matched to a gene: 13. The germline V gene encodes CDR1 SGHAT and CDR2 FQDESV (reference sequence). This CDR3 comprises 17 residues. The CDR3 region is CASSTVRPGTSGYEQYF. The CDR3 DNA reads TGTGCCAGCAGCACTGTTAGACCCGGGACTAGCGGTTACGAGCAGTACTTC.

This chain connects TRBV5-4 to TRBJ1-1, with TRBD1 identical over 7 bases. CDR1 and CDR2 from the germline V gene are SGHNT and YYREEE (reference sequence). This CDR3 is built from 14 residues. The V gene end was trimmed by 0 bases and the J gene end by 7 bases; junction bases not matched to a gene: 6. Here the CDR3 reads CASSLERQGSEAFF. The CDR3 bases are TGTGCCAGCAGCTTGGAACGACAGGGAAGTGAAGCTTTCTTT.

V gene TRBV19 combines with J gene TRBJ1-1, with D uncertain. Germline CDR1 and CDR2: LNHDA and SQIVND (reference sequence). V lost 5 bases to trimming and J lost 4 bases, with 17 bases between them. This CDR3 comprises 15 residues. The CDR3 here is CASSAGVNGLTEAFF. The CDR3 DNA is TGTGCCAGTAGTGCGGGAGTCAACGGGCTCACTGAAGCTTTCTTT. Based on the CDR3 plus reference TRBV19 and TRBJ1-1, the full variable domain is DGGITQSPKYLFRKEGQNVTLSCEQNLNHDAMYWYRQDPGQGLRLIYYSQIVNDFQKGDIAEGYSVSREKKESFPLTVTSAQKNPTAFYLCASSAGVNGLTEAFFGQGTRLTVV.

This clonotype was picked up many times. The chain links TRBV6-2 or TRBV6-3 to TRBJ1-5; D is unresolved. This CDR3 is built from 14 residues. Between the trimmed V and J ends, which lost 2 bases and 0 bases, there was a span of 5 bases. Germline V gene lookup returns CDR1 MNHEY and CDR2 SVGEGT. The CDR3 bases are TGTGCCAGCAGTTACGATAATAGCAATCAGCCCCAGCATTTT. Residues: CASSYDNSNQPQHF.

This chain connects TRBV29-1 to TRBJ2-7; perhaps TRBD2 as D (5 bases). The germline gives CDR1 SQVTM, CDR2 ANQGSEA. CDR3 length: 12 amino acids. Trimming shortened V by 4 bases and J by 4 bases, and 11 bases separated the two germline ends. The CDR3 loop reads CSVGRPGYEQYF. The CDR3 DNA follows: TGCAGCGTTGGCCGTCCGGGGTACGAGCAGTACTTC.

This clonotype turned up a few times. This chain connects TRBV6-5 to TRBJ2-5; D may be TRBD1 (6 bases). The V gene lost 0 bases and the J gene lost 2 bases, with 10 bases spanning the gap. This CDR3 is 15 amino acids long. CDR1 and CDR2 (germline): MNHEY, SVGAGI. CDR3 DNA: TGTGCCAGCAGTTACTCGCAGGGGAAACAAGAGACCCAGTACTTC. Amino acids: CASSYSQGKQETQYF.